Presented here are 16 T cell receptor beta chains from one specimen sequenced in a study of T cell responses to AZD1222 COVID-19 vaccine. Assay: immunoSEQ multiplex PCR; the TCRdb copy retains only in-frame clones and omits some. The repertoire includes about 81,000 clones, roughly 94% of them detected once, and about 5% sits in the top ten. This sample comprised peripheral blood, obtained on day 0 of AZD1222 vaccination. The receptors shown here come from an adult in good health.

J is TRBJ2-5 and V is TRBV7-2, with 8 bases that match TRBD2. Germline V gene data show CDR1 as SGHTA and CDR2 as FQGNSA. The V and J ends lost 5 bases and 2 bases, in that order; junction bases with no gene match: 7. This CDR3 is built from 15 residues. The CDR3 DNA reads as TGTGCCAGCAGCGCCCGTAGCGGGACACAAGAGACCCAGTACTTC. It codes for CASSARSGTQETQYF.

The genes are TRBV5-4 and TRBJ1-4, with D unclear. The CDR3 extends over 12 amino acids. CDR1 and CDR2 from the germline V gene are SGHNT and YYREEE (reference sequence). V lost 4 bases and J lost 8, with 9 bases in between. This CDR3 reads CASSLLGEKLFF. The DNA for the CDR3 is TGTGCCAGCAGCCTCCTAGGGGAAAAACTGTTTTTT.

The rearrangement links TRBV28 to TRBJ2-3; TRBD2 agrees at 8 bases. CDR3 length: 13 amino acids. V lost 10 bases to trimming and J lost 3 bases; unmatched junction nucleotides: 6. CDR1 and CDR2 (germline): MDHEN, SYDVKM. In DNA, the CDR3 is TGTGCCACCGAAGCGGGAGTTACAGATACGCAGTATTTT. Translating it yields CATEAGVTDTQYF.

The CDR3 sequence is CASIAAGGPTGELFF. CDR3 DNA: TGTGCCAGCATCGCAGCGGGAGGGCCCACCGGGGAGCTGTTTTTT. The chain carries TRBV28 and TRBJ2-2; 10 bases map to TRBD2. This CDR3 has 15 residues. Germline loops: CDR1 MDHEN, CDR2 SYDVKM. With V trimmed by 7 bases and J by 4 bases, 6 bases remained unmatched.

This clone was counted once. The same CDR3 is also encoded by other DNA sequences in this sample. V gene TRBV12-3 or TRBV12-4 combines with J gene TRBJ1-4, with 8 bases fitting TRBD1. V was clipped by 5 bases and J by 10 bases; unmatched bases: 6. The CDR3 is 13 residues long. CDR3 region: CASSLGQGGKLFF. The CDR3 DNA reads TGTGCCAGCAGTCTCGGACAGGGCGGAAAACTGTTTTTT.

V gene TRBV28 combines with J gene TRBJ2-1; D not resolved. The length of the CDR3 is 14 residues. From germline, CDR1 is MDHEN and CDR2 SYDVKM. Trimming removed 3 bases at V and 4 bases at J, with 10 bases between. The CDR3 nucleotides are TGTGCCAGCAGTTTCGACAAGCCTTACAATGAGCAGTTCTTC. Translated: CASSFDKPYNEQFF.

The V gene is TRBV27, the J gene TRBJ1-4; D is unresolved. The CDR3 is made up of 15 amino acids. Per germline, CDR1 MNHEY and CDR2 SMNVEV (reference sequence). V lost 1 base to trimming and J lost 7 bases, with 13 bases between them. The CDR3 bases are TGTGCCAGCAGTTTATTATCTGGGCTTGCTGAAAAACTGTTTTTT. Residues: CASSLLSGLAEKLFF.

DNA for the CDR3: TGTGCCAGCAGCGGGGACCGGGACGGGGGGAACACTGAAGCTTTCTTT. This encodes CASSGDRDGGNTEAFF. The chain has TRBV7-8 and TRBJ1-1; D is possibly TRBD1 (5 bases). The CDR3 length is 16 residues. CDR1 is SGHVS, CDR2 FQNEAQ, per germline. V was clipped by 5 bases and J by 1 base, with 17 bases between them.

The CDR3 reads CASSLPNSLNEQYF. DNA for the CDR3: TGCGCCAGCAGCCTCCCCAACAGTTTAAACGAGCAGTACTTC. The V and J genes are TRBV5-1 and TRBJ2-7; D gene uncertain. Trimming took 4 bases from V and 5 from J, leaving 16 bases between them. CDR1 is SGHRS and CDR2 is YFSETQ in the germline V gene. The CDR3 extends over 14 amino acids. The full variable domain, in which reference TRBV5-1 and TRBJ2-7 provide the parts outside the CDR3, is KAGVTQTPRYLIKTRGQQVTLSCSPISGHRSVSWYQQTPGQGLQFLFEYFSETQRNKGNFPGRFSGRQFSNSRSEMNVSTLELGDSALYLCASSLPNSLNEQYFGPGTRLTVT.

The CDR3 coding sequence is TGTGCCAGCGCCTACAGCACAGATACGCAGTATTTT. It translates to CASAYSTDTQYF. The rearrangement links TRBV11-2 to TRBJ2-3; D gene unclear. The CDR3 covers 12 residues. Germline V gene lookup returns CDR1 SGHAT and CDR2 FQNNGV. With 8 bases removed from V and 0 bases from J, the gap between germline ends came to 6 bases.

The chain couples TRBV28 to TRBJ2-2; 7 bases fit TRBD2. With V trimmed by 6 bases and J by 3 bases, 4 bases remained unmatched. Germline V gene sequence: CDR1 MDHEN, CDR2 SYDVKM. The length of the CDR3 is 14 residues. CDR3 coding DNA: TGTGCCAGCAGCCGGGACTATCACACCGGGGAGCTGTTTTTT. It encodes CASSRDYHTGELFF. The full variable domain, completed using reference TRBV28 and TRBJ2-2, is DVKVTQSSRYLVKRTGEKVFLECVQDMDHENMFWYRQDPGLGLRLIYFSYDVKMKEKGDIPEGYSVSREKKERFSLILESASTNQTSMYLCASSRDYHTGELFFGEGSRLTVL.

This sequence joins TRBV2 and TRBJ1-3; unclear D gene. CDR1 is SNHLY and CDR2 is FYNNEI in the germline V gene. The CDR3 consists of 13 residues. V lost 4 bases and J 0 bases, leaving 4 bases between the germline ends. The CDR3 region is CASSVYSGNTIYF. CDR3 bases: TGTGCCAGCAGTGTCTACTCTGGAAACACCATATATTTT. The full variable domain, in which reference TRBV2 and TRBJ1-3 provide the parts outside the CDR3, is EPEVTQTPSHQVTQMGQEVILRCVPISNHLYFYWYRQILGQKVEFLVSFYNNEISEKSEIFDDQFSVERPDGSNFTLKIRSTKLEDSAMYFCASSVYSGNTIYFGEGSWLTVV.

V is TRBV5-1 and J is TRBJ1-1; no clear D. V was cut by 4 bases and J by 0 bases, with 10 bases left in between. This CDR3 comprises 14 residues. Germline V lookup: CDR1 SGHRS, CDR2 YFSETQ. In DNA, the CDR3 is TGCGCCAGCAGCGCAACAGTGATGAACACTGAAGCTTTCTTT. Protein sequence: CASSATVMNTEAFF.

The V call is TRBV15, the J call TRBJ1-2; no firm D call. Trimming shortened V by 1 base and J by 2 bases, and 14 bases separated the two germline ends. This CDR3 contains 16 residues. Looked up from germline, CDR1 is LNHNV and CDR2 is YYDKDF (reference sequence). The CDR3 bases are TGTGCCACCAGCAGAGTTTCTGGGCCGAAGAACTATGGCTACACCTTC. Its translation: CATSRVSGPKNYGYTF.

The chain is built from TRBV6-2 or TRBV6-3 and TRBJ1-5; 9 bases map to TRBD1. The CDR3 runs to 17 residues. Germline CDR1 is MNHEY and CDR2 is SVGEGT. V shed 4 bases and J 3 bases; nucleotides not matched to a gene: 10. CDR3 nucleotides: TGTGCCAGCAGTTCCCTAGGGACAGGGTCATACAATCAGCCCCAGCATTTT. Protein: CASSSLGTGSYNQPQHF.

This clone was seen only once. The V and J genes are TRBV7-2 and TRBJ2-2; 8 bases agree with TRBD1. Germline trimming cut 5 bases from V and 4 bases from J; bases unmatched to any gene: 6. Germline V lookup: CDR1 SGHTA, CDR2 FQGNSA. The CDR3 runs to 15 residues. This CDR3 is CASSHGQGGTGELFF. The DNA of the CDR3 is TGTGCCAGCAGCCATGGACAGGGCGGCACCGGGGAGCTGTTTTTT.